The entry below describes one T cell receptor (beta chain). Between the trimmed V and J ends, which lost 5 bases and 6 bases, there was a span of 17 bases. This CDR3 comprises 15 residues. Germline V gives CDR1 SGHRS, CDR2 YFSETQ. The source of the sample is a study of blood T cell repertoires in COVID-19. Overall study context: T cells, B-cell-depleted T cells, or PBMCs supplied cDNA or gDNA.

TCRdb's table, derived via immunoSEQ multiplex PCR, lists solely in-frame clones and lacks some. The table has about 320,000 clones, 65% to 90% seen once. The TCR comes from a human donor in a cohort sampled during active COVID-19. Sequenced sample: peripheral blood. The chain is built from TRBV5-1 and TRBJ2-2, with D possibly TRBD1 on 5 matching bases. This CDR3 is CASRFSAGRSGELFF. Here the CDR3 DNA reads TGCGCCAGCAGGTTTTCGGCAGGGCGGTCCGGGGAGCTGTTTTTT.